One and the same sample provided the 3 T cell receptor beta chains below, sequenced in a study of blood T cell repertoires in COVID-19. Assay used: immunoSEQ multiplex PCR; TCRdb lists only in-frame clones, some missing. This table holds roughly 160,000 clones, 87% found once. Sequencing used peripheral blood. The receptors stem from a woman in her sixties who had recovered from COVID-19.

The chain links TRBV5-1 to TRBJ2-5, with D tentatively TRBD2 (5 bases). There are 13 residues in the CDR3. V lost 0 bases and J lost 4, with 7 bases in between. Germline lookup yields CDR1 SGHRS and CDR2 YFSETQ. The chain's CDR3 is CASSLVRGETQYF. The CDR3 coding sequence is TGCGCCAGCAGCTTGGTCCGGGGAGAGACCCAGTACTTC.

This clone was counted a few times. The V gene is TRBV5-1, the J gene TRBJ2-7, with TRBD1 matching over 7 bases. This CDR3 has 14 residues. The germline CDR1 and CDR2 sequences are SGHRS and YFSETQ. With 4 bases clipped from V and 4 bases from J, the junction kept 8 bases outside the gene matches. CDR3 DNA: TGCGCCAGCAGCAAGGACAGGCCTACTTACGAGCAGTACTTC. This encodes CASSKDRPTYEQYF.

The V call is TRBV14, the J call TRBJ2-2; D unclear. The V and J ends lost 6 bases and 9 bases respectively, with 11 bases between them. The CDR3 covers 12 residues. The germline V gene has CDR1 SGHDN and CDR2 FVKESK. The DNA for the CDR3 is TGTGCCAGCAGTCGCGGAATACGGGAGCTGTTTTTT. It specifies CASSRGIRELFF.